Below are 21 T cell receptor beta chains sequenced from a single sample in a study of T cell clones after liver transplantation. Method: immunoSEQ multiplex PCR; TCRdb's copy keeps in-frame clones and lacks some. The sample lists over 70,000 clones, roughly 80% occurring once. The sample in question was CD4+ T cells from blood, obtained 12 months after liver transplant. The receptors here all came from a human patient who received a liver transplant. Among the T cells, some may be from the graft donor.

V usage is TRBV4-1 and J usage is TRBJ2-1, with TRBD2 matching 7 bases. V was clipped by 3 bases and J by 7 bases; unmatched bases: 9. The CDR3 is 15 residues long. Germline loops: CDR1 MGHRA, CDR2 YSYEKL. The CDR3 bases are TGCGCCAGCAGCCATCCAGCGCGGGAGAGGAATGAGCAGTTCTTC. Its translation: CASSHPARERNEQFF.

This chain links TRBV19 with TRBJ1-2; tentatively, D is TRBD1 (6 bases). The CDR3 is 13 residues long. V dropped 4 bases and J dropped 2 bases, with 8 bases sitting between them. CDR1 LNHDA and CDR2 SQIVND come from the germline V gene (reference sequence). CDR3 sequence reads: CASSRDTNYGYTF. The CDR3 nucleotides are TGTGCCAGTAGTAGGGACACCAACTATGGCTACACCTTC.

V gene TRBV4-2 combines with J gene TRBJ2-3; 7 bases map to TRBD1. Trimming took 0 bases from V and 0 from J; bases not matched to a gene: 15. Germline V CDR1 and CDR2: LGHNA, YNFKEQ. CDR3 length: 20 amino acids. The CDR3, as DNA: TGTGCCAGCAGCCAAGATCGAGGAGTAGGGACAGTCCTCAGCACAGATACGCAGTATTTT. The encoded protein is CASSQDRGVGTVLSTDTQYF.

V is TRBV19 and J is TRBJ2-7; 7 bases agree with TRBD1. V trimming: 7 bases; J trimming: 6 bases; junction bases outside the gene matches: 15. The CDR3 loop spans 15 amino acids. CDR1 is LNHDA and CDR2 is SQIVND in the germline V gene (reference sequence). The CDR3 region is CASKRGHRGSSEQYF. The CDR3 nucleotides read TGTGCCAGTAAGAGGGGCCACAGGGGATCTTCCGAGCAGTACTTC.

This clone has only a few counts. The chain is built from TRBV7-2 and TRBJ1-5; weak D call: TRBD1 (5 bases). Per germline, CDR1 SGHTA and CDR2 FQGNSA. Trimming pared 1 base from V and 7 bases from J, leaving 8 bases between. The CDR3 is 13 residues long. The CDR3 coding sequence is TGTGCCAGCAGCTTAGTAGGGGAGCAGCCCCAGCATTTT. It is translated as CASSLVGEQPQHF.

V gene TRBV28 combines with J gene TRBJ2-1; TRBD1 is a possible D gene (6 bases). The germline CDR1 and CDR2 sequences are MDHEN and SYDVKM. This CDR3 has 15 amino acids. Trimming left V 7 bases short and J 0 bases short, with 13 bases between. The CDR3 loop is CASKPGGSSYNEQFF. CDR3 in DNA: TGTGCCAGCAAGCCTGGGGGCAGCTCCTACAATGAGCAGTTCTTC. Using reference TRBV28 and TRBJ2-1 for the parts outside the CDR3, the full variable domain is DVKVTQSSRYLVKRTGEKVFLECVQDMDHENMFWYRQDPGLGLRLIYFSYDVKMKEKGDIPEGYSVSREKKERFSLILESASTNQTSMYLCASKPGGSSYNEQFFGPGTRLTVL.

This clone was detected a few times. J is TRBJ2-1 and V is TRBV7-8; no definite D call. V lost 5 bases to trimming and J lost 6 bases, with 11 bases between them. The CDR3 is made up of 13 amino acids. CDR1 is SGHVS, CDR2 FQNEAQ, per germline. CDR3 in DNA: TGTGCCAGCAGCAATCGGGCCCTCAATGAGCAGTTCTTC. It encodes CASSNRALNEQFF.

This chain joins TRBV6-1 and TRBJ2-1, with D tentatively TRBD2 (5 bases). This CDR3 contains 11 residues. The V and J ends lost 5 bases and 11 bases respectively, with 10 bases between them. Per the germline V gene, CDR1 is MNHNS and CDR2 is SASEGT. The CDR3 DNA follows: TGTGCCAGCAGTCCGAGGGTGAAGCAGTTCTTC. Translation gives CASSPRVKQFF.

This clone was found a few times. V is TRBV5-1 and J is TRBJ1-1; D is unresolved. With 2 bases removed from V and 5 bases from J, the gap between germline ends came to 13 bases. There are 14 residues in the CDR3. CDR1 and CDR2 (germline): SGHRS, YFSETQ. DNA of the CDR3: TGCGCCAGCAGCTTTTTGGCAGCGGGAACTGAAGCTTTCTTT. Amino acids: CASSFLAAGTEAFF.

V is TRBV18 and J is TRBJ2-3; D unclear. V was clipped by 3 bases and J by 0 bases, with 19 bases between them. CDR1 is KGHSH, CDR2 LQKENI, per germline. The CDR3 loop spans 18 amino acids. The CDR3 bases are TGTGCCAGCTCACCCATTGCCTCTTCTGGGTCCAGCACAGATACGCAGTATTTT. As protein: CASSPIASSGSSTDTQYF.

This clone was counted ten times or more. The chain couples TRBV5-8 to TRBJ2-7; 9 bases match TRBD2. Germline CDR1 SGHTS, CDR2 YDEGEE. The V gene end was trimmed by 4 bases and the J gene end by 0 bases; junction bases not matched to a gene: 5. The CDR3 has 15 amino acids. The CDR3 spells CASSLAGHPSYEQYF. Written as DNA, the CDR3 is TGTGCCAGCAGCCTAGCGGGACACCCCTCCTACGAGCAGTACTTC.

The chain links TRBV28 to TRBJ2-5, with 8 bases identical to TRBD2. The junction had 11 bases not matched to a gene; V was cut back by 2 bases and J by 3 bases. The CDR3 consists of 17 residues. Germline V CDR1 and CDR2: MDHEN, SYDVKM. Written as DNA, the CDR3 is TGTGCCAGCAGTTTAGGGACTAGAGGGCAGACAAAAGAGACCCAGTACTTC. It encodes CASSLGTRGQTKETQYF. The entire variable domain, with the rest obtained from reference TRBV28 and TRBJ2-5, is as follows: DVKVTQSSRYLVKRTGEKVFLECVQDMDHENMFWYRQDPGLGLRLIYFSYDVKMKEKGDIPEGYSVSREKKERFSLILESASTNQTSMYLCASSLGTRGQTKETQYFGPGTRLLVL.

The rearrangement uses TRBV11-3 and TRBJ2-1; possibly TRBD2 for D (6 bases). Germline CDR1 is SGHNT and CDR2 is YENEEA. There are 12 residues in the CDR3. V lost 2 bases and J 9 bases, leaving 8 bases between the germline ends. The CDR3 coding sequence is TGTGCCAGCAGCTTATTGGGGGGTGAGCAGTTCTTC. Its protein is CASSLLGGEQFF.

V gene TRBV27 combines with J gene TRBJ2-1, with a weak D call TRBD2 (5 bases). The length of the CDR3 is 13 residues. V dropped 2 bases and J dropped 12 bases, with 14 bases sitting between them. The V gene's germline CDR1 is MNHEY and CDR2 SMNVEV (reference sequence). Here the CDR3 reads CASSLIRMGRQFF. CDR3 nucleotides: TGTGCCAGCAGTTTAATTAGGATGGGGAGGCAGTTCTTC.

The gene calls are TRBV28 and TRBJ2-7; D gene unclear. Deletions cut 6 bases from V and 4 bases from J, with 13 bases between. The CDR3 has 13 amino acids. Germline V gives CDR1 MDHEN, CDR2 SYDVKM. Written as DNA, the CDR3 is TGTGCCAGCAGGAGACCTCTCGGGTACGAGCAGTACTTC. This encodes CASRRPLGYEQYF.

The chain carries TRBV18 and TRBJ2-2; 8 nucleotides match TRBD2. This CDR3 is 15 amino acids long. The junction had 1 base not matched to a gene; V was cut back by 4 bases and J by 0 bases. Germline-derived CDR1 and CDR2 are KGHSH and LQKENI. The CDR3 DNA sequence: TGTGCCAGCTCACTAGCGGGGCCGAACACCGGGGAGCTGTTTTTT. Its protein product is CASSLAGPNTGELFF.

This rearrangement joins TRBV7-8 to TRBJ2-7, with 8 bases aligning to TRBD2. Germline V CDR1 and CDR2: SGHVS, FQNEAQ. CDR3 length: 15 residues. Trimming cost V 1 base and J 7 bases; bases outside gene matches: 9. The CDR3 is CASSLGWGLEGEQYF. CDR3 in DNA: TGTGCCAGCAGCTTAGGGTGGGGACTAGAGGGAGAGCAGTACTTC.

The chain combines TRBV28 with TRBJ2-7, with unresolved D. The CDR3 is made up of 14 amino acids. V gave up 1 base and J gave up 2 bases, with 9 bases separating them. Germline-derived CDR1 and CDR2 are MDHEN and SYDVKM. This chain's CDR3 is CASSLSGPAYEQYF. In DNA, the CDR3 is TGTGCCAGCAGTTTATCCGGGCCCGCCTACGAGCAGTACTTC.

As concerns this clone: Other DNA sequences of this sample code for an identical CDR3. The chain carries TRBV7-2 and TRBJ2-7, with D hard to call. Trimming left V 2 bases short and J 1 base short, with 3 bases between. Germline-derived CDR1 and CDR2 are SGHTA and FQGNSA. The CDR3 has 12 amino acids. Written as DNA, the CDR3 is TGTGCCAGCAGCTTAACTTCCTACGAGCAGTACTTC. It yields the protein CASSLTSYEQYF.

The CDR3 DNA sequence: TGTGCCAGCAGTGTGGGCTCTGGGGCCAACGTCCTGACTTTC. Its protein is CASSVGSGANVLTF. V and J are TRBV6-1 and TRBJ2-6; D is uncertain. Trimming took 4 bases from V and 0 from J, leaving 4 bases between them. This CDR3 has 14 residues. Per germline, CDR1 MNHNS and CDR2 SASEGT.

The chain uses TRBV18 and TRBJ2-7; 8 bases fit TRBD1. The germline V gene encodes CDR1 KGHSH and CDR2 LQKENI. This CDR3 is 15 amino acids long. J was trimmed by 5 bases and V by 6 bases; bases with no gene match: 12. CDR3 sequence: CASSPLRQGSNEQYF. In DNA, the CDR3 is TGTGCCAGCTCGCCTTTAAGACAGGGGAGCAACGAGCAGTACTTC.